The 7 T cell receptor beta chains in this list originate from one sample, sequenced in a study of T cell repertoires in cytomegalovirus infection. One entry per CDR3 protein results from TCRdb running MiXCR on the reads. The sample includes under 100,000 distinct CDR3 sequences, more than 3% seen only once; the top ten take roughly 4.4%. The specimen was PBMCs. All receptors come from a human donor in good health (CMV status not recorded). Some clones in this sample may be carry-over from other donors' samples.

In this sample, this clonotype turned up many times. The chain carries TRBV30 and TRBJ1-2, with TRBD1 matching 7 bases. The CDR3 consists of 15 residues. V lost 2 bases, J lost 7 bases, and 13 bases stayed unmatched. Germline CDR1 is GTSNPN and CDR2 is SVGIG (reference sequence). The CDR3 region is CAWSQETGNYGGYTF. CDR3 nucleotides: TGTGCCTGGAGTCAGGAGACAGGGAATTACGGTGGCTACACCTTC. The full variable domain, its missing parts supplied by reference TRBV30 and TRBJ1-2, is SQTIHQWPATLVQPVGSPLSLECTVEGTSNPNLYWYRQAAGRGLQLLFYSVGIGQISSEVPQNLSASRPQDRQFILSSKKLLLSDSGFYLCAWSQETGNYGGYTFGSGTRLTVV.

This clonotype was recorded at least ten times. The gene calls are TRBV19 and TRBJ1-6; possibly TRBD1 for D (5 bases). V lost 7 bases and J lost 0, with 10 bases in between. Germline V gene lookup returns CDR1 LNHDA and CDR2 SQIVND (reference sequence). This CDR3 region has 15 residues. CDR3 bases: TGTGCCAGTACCCAGGGAGGCTCCTATAATTCACCCCTCCACTTT. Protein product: CASTQGGSYNSPLHF.

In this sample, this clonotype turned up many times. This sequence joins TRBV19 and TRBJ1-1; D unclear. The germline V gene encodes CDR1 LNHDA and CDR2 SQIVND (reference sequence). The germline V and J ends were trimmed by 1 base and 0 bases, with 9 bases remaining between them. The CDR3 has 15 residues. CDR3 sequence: CASSIGRGVNTEAFF. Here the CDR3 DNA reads TGTGCCAGTAGTATAGGCCGGGGTGTGAACACTGAAGCTTTCTTT.

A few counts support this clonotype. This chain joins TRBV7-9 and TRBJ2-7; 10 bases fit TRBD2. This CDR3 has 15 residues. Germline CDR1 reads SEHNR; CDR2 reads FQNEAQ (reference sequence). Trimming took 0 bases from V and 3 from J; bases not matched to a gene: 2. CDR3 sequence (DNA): TGTGCCAGCAGCTTAGCTAGCGGGGGGATCTACGAGCAGTACTTC. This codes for CASSLASGGIYEQYF. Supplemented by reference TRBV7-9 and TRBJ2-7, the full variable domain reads DTGVSQNPRHKITKRGQNVTFRCDPISEHNRLYWYRQTLGQGPEFLTYFQNEAQLEKSRLLSDRFSAERPKGSFSTLEIQRTEQGDSAMYLCASSLASGGIYEQYFGPGTRLTVT.

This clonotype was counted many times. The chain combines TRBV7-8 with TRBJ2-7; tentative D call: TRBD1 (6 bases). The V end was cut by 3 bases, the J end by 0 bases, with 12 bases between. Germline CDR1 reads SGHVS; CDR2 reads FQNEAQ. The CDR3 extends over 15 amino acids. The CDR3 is CASSFGTRSSYEQYF. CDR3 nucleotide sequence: TGTGCCAGCAGCTTTGGGACAAGGAGCTCCTACGAGCAGTACTTC.

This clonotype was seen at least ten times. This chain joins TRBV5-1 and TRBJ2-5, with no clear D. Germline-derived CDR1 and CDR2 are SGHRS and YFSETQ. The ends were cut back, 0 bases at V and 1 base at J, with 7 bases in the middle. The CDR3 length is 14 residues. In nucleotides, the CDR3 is TGCGCCAGCAGCTTGGGGACCACCCAAGAGACCCAGTACTTC. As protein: CASSLGTTQETQYF.

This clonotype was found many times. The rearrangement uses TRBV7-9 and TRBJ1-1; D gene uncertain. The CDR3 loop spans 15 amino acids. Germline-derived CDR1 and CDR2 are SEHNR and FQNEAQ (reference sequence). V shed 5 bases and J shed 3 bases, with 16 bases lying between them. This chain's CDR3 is CASSAIGGLDTEAFF. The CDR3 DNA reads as TGTGCCAGCAGCGCCATTGGAGGACTTGACACTGAAGCTTTCTTT.